This T cell receptor (beta chain) was documented in a study of blood T cell repertoires in COVID-19. Looking at the study overall: Some COVID-19 samples were acute and others convalescent; all came from the United States, Italy and Spain. Sources were T cells, B-cell-depleted T cells, or PBMCs; the material itself was cDNA or gDNA.

Original data processing: Nucleated cell counts were estimated from reference gene primer amplification. TCRdb keeps only in-frame clones here, not all; method: immunoSEQ multiplex PCR. Clone size and the V and J calls come from that table; the DNA yielded D and trimming. Among around 140,000 clones listed, 85% to 90% were seen once. The CDR3 length is 14 residues. CDR1 is MDHEN and CDR2 is SYDVKM in the germline V gene. With 3 bases removed from V and 4 bases from J, the gap between germline ends came to 12 bases. Sequenced: peripheral blood. The rearrangement links TRBV28 to TRBJ1-1; a weak D match, TRBD1 (6 bases). The receptor was derived from a man older than 75 with acute or convalescent COVID-19. This chain's CDR3 is CASSLGGRSTEAFF. DNA of the CDR3: TGTGCCAGCAGTTTGGGGGGGCGTTCCACTGAAGCTTTCTTT. The complete variable domain, with remaining parts taken from reference TRBV28 and TRBJ1-1, reads DVKVTQSSRYLVKRTGEKVFLECVQDMDHENMFWYRQDPGLGLRLIYFSYDVKMKEKGDIPEGYSVSREKKERFSLILESASTNQTSMYLCASSLGGRSTEAFFGQGTRLTVV.